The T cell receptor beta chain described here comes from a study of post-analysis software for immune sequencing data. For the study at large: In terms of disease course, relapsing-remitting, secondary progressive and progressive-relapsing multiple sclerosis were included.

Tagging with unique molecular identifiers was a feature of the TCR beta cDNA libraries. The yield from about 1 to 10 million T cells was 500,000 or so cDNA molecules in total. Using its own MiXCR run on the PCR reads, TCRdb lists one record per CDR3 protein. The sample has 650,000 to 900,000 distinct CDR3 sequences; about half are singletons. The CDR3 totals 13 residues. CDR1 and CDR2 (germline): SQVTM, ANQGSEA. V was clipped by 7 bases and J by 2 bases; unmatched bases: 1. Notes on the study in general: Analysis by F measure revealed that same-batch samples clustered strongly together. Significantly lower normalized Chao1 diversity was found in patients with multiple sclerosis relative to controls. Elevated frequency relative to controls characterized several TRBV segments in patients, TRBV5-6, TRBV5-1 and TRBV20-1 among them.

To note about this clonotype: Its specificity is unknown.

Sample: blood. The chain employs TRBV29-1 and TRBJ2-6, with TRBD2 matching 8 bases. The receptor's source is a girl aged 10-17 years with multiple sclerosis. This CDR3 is CSAGGTGANVLTF. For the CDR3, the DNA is TGCAGCGCGGGAGGGACTGGGGCCAACGTCCTGACTTTC.